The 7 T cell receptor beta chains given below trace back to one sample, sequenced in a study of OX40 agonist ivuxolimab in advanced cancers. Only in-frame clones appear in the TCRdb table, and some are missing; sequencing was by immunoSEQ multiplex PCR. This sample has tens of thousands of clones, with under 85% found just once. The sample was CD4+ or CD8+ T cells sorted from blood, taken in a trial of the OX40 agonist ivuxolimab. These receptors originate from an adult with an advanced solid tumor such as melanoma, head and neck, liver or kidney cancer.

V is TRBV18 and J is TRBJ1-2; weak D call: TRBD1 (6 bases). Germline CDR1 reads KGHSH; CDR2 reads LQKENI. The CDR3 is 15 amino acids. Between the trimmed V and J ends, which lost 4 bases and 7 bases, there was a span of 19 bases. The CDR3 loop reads CASSQPGHGQGGYTF. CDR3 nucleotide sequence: TGTGCCAGCTCACAACCGGGACATGGGCAGGGTGGCTACACCTTC.

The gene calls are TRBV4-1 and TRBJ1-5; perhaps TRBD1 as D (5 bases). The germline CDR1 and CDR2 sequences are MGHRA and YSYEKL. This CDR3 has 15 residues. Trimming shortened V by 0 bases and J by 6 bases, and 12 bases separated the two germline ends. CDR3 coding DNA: TGCGCCAGCAGCCAAGACAGGGAGGTAATTCAGCCCCAGCATTTT. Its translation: CASSQDREVIQPQHF.

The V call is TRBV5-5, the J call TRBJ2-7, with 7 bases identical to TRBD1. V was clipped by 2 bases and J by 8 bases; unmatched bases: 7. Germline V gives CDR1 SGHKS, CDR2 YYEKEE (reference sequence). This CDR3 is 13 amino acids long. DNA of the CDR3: TGTGCCAGCAGCTTACTGACAGGGTATCAGCAGTACGTC. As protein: CASSLLTGYQQYV.

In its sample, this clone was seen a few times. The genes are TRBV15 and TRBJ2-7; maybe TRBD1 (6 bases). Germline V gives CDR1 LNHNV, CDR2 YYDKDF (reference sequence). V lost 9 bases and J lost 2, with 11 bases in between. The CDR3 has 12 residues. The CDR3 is CATSAGAYEQYV. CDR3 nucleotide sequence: TGTGCCACAAGCGCAGGGGCCTACGAGCAGTACGTC.

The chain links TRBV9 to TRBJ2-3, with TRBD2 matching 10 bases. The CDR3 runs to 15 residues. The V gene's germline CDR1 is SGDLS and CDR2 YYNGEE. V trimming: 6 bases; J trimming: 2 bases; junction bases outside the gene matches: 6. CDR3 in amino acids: CASTSLAGATDTQYF. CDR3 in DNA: TGTGCCAGCACCAGCCTAGCGGGAGCCACAGATACGCAGTATTTT.

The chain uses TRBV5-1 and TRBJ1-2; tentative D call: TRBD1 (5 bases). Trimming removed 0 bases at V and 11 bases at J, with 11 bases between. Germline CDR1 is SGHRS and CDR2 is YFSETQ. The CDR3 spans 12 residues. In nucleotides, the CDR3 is TGCGCCAGCAGCTTGGGGACACGGGGTTACACCTTC. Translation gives CASSLGTRGYTF.

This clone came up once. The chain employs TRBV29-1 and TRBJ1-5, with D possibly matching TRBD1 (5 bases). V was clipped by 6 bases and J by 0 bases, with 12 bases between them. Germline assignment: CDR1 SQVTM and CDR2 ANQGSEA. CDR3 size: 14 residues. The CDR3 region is CSVQGGNSNQPQHF. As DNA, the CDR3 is TGCAGCGTGCAGGGAGGGAATAGCAATCAGCCCCAGCATTTT.